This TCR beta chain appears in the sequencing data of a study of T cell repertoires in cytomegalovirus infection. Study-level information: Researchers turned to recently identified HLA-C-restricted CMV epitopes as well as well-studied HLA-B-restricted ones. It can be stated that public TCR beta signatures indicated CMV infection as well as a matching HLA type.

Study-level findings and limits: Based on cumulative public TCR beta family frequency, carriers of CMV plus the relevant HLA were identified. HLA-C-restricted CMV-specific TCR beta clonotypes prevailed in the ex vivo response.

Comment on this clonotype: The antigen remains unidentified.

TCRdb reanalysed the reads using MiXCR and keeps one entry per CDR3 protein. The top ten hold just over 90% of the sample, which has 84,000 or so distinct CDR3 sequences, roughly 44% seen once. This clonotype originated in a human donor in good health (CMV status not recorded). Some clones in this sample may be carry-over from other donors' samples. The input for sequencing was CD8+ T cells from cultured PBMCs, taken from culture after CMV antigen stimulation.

CDR3 nucleotides: TGTGCCAGCAGCCAAGCGGGAGTGGGGGAGACCCAGTACTTC. This sequence encodes CASSQAGVGETQYF. The chain uses TRBV7-6 and TRBJ2-5; 8 bases agree with TRBD2. The CDR3 spans 14 residues. CDR1 is SGHVS and CDR2 is FNYEAQ in the germline V gene. The J segment lost 5 bases and the V segment lost 5 bases, leaving 7 bases of the junction unmatched. Looking up the rest from reference TRBV7-6 and TRBJ2-5 gives the full variable domain: GAGVSQSPRYKVTKRGQDVALRCDPISGHVSLYWYRQALGQGPEFLTYFNYEAQQDKSGLPNDRFSAERPEGSISTLTIQRTEQRDSAMYRCASSQAGVGETQYFGPGTRLLVL.